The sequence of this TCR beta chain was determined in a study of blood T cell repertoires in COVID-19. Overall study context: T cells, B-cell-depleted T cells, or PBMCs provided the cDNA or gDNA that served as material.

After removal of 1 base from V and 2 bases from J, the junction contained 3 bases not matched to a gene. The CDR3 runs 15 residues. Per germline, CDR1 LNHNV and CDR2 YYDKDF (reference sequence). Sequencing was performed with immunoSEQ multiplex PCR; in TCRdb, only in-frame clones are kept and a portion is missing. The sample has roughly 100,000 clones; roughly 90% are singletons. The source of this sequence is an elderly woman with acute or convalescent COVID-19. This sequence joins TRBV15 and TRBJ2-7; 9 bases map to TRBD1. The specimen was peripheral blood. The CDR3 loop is CATSRGRDRAYEQYF. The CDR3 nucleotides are TGTGCCACCAGCAGAGGAAGGGACAGGGCCTACGAGCAGTACTTC.